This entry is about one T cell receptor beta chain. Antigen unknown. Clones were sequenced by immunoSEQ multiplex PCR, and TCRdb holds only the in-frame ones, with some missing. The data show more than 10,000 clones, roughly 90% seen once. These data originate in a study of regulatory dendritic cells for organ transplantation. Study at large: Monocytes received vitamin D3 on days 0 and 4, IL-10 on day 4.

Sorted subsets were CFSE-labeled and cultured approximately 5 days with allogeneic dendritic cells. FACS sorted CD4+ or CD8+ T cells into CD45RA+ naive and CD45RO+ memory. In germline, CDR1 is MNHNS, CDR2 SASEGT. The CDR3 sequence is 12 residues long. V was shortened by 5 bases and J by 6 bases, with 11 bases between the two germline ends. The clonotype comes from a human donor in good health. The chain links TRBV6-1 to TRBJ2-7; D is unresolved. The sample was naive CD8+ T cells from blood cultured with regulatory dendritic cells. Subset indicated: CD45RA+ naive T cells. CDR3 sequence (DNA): TGTGCCAGCAGTTATTCCCCGGGCGAGCAGTACTTC. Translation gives CASSYSPGEQYF.